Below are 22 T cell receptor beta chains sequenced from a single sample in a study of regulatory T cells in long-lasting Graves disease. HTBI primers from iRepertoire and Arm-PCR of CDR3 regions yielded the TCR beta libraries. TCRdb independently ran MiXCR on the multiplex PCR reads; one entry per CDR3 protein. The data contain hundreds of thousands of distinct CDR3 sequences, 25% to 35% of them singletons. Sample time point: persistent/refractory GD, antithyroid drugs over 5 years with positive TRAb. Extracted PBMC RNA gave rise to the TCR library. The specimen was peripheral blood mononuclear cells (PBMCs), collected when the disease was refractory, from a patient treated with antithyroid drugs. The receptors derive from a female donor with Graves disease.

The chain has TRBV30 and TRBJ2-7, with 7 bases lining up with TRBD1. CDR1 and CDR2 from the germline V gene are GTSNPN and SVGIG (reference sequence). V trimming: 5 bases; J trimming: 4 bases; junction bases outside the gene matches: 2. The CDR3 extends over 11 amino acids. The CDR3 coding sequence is TGTGCCTGGTCGACAGGGTACGAGCAGTACTTC. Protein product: CAWSTGYEQYF.

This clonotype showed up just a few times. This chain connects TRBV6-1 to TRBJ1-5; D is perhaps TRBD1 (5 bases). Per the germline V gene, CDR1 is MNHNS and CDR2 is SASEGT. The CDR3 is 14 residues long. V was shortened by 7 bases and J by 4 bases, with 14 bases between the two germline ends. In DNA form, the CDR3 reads TGTGCCAGCAAAAGGGGCGCAGGGAATCAGCCCCAGCATTTT. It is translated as CASKRGAGNQPQHF.

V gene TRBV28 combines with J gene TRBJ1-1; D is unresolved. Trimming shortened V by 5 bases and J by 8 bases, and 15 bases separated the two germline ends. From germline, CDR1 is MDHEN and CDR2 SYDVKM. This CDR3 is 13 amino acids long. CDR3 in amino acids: CASSTSLVTEAFF. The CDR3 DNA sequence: TGTGCCAGCAGTACCAGCCTTGTAACAGAAGCTTTCTTT.

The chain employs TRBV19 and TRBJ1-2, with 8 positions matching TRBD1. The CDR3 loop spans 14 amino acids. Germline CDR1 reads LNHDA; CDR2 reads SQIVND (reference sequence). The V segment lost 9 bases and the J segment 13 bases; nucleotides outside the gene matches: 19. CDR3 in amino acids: CASDPGTGAWGGTF. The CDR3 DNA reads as TGTGCCAGCGACCCCGGGACAGGAGCTTGGGGTGGCACCTTC.

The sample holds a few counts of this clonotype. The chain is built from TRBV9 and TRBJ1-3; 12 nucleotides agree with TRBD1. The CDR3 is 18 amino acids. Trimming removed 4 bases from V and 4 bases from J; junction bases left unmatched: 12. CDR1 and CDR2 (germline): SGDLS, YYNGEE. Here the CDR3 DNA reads TGTGCCAGCAGCACGACCGGGACAGGGGGCGCGTGGGGAAACACCATATATTTT. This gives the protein CASSTTGTGGAWGNTIYF.

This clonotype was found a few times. The CDR3, as DNA: TGCAGCGTTGAGGAACCCTACGAGCAGTACTTC. This sequence encodes CSVEEPYEQYF. J is TRBJ2-7 and V is TRBV29-1; no firm D call. The CDR3 length is 11 residues. Germline V gene sequence: CDR1 SQVTM, CDR2 ANQGSEA. Between the trimmed V and J ends, which lost 3 bases and 2 bases, there was a span of 5 bases.

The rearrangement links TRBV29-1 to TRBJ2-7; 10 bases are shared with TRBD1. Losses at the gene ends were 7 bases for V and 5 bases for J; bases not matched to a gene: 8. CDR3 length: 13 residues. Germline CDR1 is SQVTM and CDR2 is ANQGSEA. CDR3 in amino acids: CSAGGTGVHEQYF. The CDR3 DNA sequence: TGCAGCGCAGGCGGGACAGGGGTCCACGAGCAGTACTTC.

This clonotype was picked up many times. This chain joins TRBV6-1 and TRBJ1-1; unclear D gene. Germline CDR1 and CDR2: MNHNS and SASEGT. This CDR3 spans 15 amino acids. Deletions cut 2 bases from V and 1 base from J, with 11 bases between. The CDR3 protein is CASSENLMPNTEAFF. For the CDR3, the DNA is TGTGCCAGCAGTGAAAACCTGATGCCGAACACTGAAGCTTTCTTT.

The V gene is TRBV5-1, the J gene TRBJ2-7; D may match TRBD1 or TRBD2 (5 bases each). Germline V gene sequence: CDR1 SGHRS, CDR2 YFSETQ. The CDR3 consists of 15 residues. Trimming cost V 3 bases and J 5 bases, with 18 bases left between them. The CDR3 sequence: CASSYSGDPRDEQYF. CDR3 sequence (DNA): TGCGCCAGCAGCTACTCCGGGGACCCTCGGGACGAGCAGTACTTC.

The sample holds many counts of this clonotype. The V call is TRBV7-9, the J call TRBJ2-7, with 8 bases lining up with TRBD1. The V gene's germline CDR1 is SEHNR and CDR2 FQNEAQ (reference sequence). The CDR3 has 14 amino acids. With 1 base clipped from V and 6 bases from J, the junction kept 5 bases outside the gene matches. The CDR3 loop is CASSLEDRAGEQYF. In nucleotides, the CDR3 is TGTGCCAGCAGCTTAGAGGACAGGGCGGGCGAGCAGTACTTC. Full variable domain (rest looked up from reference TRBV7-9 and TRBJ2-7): DTGVSQNPRHKITKRGQNVTFRCDPISEHNRLYWYRQTLGQGPEFLTYFQNEAQLEKSRLLSDRFSAERPKGSFSTLEIQRTEQGDSAMYLCASSLEDRAGEQYFGPGTRLTVT.

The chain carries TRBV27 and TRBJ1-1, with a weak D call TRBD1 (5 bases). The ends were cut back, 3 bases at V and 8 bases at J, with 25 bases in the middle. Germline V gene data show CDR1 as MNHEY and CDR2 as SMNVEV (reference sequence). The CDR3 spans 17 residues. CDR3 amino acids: CASSFVLIWDSRGEAFF. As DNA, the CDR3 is TGTGCCAGCAGTTTCGTTTTAATTTGGGACTCGCGCGGGGAAGCTTTCTTT.

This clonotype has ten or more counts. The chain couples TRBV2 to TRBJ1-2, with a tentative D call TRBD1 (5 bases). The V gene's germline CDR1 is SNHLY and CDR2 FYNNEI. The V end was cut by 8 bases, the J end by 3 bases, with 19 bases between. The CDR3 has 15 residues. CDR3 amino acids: CASVGFRAGDYGYTF. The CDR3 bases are TGTGCCAGCGTGGGGTTCAGGGCGGGGGACTATGGCTACACCTTC.

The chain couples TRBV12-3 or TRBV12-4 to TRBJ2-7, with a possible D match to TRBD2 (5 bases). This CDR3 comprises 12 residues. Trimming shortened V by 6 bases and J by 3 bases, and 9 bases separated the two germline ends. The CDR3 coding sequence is TGTGCCAGCAGCCGGGGATTCTACGAGCAGTACTTC. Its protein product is CASSRGFYEQYF.

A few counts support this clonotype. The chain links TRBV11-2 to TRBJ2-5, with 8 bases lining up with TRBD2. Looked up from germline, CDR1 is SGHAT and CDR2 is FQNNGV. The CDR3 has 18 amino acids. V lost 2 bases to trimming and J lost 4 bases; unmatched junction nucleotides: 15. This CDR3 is CASSLKLAGYGGRETQYF. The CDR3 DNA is TGTGCCAGCAGCTTAAAGCTAGCGGGTTATGGGGGGAGAGAGACCCAGTACTTC.

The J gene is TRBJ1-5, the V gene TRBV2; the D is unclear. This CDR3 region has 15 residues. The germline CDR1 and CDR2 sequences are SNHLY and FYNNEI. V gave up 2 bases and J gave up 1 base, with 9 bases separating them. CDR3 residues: CASSEYGRSNQPQHF. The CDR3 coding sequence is TGTGCCAGCAGTGAATATGGGAGAAGCAATCAGCCCCAGCATTTT.

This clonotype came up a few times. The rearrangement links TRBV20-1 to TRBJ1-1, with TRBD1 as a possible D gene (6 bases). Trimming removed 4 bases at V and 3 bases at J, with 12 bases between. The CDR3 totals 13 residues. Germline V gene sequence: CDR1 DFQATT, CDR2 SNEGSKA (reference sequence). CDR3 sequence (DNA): TGCAGTGCTACCAAGAGGGGGTACACTGAAGCTTTCTTT. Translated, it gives CSATKRGYTEAFF.

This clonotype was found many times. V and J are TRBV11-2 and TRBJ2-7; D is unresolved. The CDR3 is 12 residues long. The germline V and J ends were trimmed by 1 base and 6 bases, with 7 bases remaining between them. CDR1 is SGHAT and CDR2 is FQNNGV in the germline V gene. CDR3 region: CASSLGAGEQYF. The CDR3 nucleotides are TGTGCCAGCAGCTTAGGAGCTGGCGAGCAGTACTTC.

CDR3 sequence: CASSQDSRAVQPQHF. The CDR3 region has the DNA TGTGCCAGCAGCCAAGATAGCCGGGCGGTTCAGCCCCAGCATTTT. The chain joins TRBV3-1 to TRBJ1-5; unclear D gene. V was cut by 0 bases and J by 6 bases, with 12 bases left in between. The CDR3 is made up of 15 amino acids. Germline loops: CDR1 LGHDT, CDR2 YNNKEL (reference sequence). The full variable domain, in which reference TRBV3-1 and TRBJ1-5 provide the parts outside the CDR3, is DTAVSQTPKYLVTQMGNDKSIKCEQNLGHDTMYWYKQDSKKFLKIMFSYNNKELIINETVPNRFSPKSPDKAHLNLHINSLELGDSAVYFCASSQDSRAVQPQHFGDGTRLSIL.

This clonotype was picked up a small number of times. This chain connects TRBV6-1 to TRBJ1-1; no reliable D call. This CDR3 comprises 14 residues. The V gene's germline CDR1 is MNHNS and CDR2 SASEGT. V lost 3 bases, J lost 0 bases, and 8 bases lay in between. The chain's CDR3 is CASSDRAMNTEAFF. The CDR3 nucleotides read TGTGCCAGCAGTGATCGGGCCATGAACACTGAAGCTTTCTTT.

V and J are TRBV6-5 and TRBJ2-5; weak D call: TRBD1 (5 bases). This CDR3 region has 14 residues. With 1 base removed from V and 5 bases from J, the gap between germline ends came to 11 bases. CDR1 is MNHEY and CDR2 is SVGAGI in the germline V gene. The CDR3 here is CASSYWGDRETQYF. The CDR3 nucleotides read TGTGCCAGCAGTTACTGGGGCGATCGGGAGACCCAGTACTTC.

The CDR3 DNA follows: TGTGCCAGCACTCCGCGGGAGTCTTCCGAGCAGTACTTC. Translated, it gives CASTPRESSEQYF. The chain joins TRBV3-1 to TRBJ2-7; 7 bases align to TRBD2. The CDR3 is 13 residues long. The junction had 9 bases not matched to a gene; V was cut back by 7 bases and J by 6 bases. CDR1 and CDR2 from the germline V gene are LGHDT and YNNKEL (reference sequence).

This chain's CDR3 is CASSIGSYQPQHF. In DNA form, the CDR3 reads TGTGCCAGTAGTATCGGCAGTTACCAGCCCCAGCATTTT. The V gene is TRBV19, the J gene TRBJ1-5; no reliable D call. CDR1 LNHDA and CDR2 SQIVND come from the germline V gene (reference sequence). The CDR3 totals 13 residues. With 3 bases removed from V and 7 bases from J, the gap between germline ends came to 10 bases.